The clone carrying this T cell receptor (beta chain) showed up just a few times. Antigen specificity is unknown. The data belong to a study of T cells in Graves' hyperthyroidism and ophthalmopathy. Study context: Specimen type is peripheral blood, collected at initial diagnosis prior to any treatment.

Criteria for exclusion of patients were uncontrolled infection, other autoimmune disease, pregnancy or lactation. General study findings and limits: The model anticipated ophthalmopathy a median 6.5 months pre-onset.

The CDR3 is made up of 15 amino acids. Trimming shortened V by 3 bases and J by 10 bases, and 16 bases separated the two germline ends. Germline assignment: CDR1 ENHRY and CDR2 SYGVKD. Amplified regions were TCR beta CDR3 sequences from RNA transcripts. The study used the HTBI primer set for a first-round RT-PCR of the TCR CDR3. TCRdb reprocessed the multiplex PCR reads via MiXCR and lists one record per CDR3 protein. The table records fewer than 800,000 distinct CDR3 sequences, roughly 15% of them present only once. The clonotype was recovered from a young man with Graves' hyperthyroidism. Sequencing was done on a sample of blood. The rearrangement uses TRBV10-3 and TRBJ1-6; TRBD1 is a possible D gene (5 bases). DNA of the CDR3: TGTGCCATCAGTGATACCGGCCGGGGGGGGTCACCCCTCCACTTT. Its protein is CAISDTGRGGSPLHF.